The T cell receptor beta chain under discussion was sequenced for a study of blood T cell repertoires in COVID-19 (dated by TCRdb to the early 2020s). About the full investigation: The collaborator samples originated in the United States, Italy and Spain and spanned the acute and convalescent phases of COVID-19. The material from the prospective study consisted of cDNA or gDNA derived from T cells, B-cell-depleted T cells, or PBMCs. The dataset comprised deeply sampled blood TCRbeta repertoires from subjects exposed to, actively infected with, or recovered from COVID-19. A freely available public database, intended as a resource for researchers studying the immune response to SARS-CoV-2, is where the repertoires were released. The samples were drawn from two sources: the first 160 participants of the ongoing ImmuneRACE study, and 1,200 or so subjects contributed by 6 global collaborators. The sample metadata nearly always contained a de-identified subject ID, COVID-19 status, age in years and sex. Where available, HLA class I and class II types were obtained from metadata supplied by the sample provider rather than from assay-based typing.

Whole blood was collected in K2EDTA tubes by collaborating institutions according to the institutions' own protocols. For TCRbeta analysis, collaborators shipped samples in one of three forms: frozen whole blood, isolated PBMCs, or DNA extracted from either of those sample types. With regard to this clone: Its recognized antigen is unknown. Nothing much larger sits one base from this clone, and base qualities are not available.

Broad study findings and their caveats: The amount of clinical and demographic metadata varied by source and participant and was provided uncurated.

TCRbeta CDR3 regions were amplified from genomic DNA by means of the immunoSEQ Assay, a bias-controlled multiplex PCR. For the original study's pipeline: Within the assay, amplification of reference gene primers was used to estimate how many nucleated cells each sample contained. Sequence reads were collapsed and filtered to measure the absolute abundance of every unique TCRbeta CDR3 rearrangement. Productive Simpson clonality was computed per sample as the square root of Simpson's diversity index over productive rearrangements. TCRdb mirrors the immuneACCESS table, restricted to in-frame sequences. Some clones are absent from its copies; in checked studies, under half trace to an unresolved V gene, and the reason for the others is unknown. The D gene and trimming were derived from the DNA, and the V and J assignments and clone size from that table. Within this sample are over 200,000 clones, with about 80% of them counted one time only. Approximately 4.7% of the sample is in the top ten clones.

The cysteine opens and the phenylalanine closes a CDR3 of 14 amino acids. Kept here is only the CDR3 DNA, which spans 42 bases and is read in frame from base 1. Germline trimming: 7 bases from V, 5 bases from J; junction bases outside gene matches: 8. The germline V gene specifies MNHEY as CDR1 and SVGAGI as CDR2. The sample comprised peripheral blood. The chain links TRBV6-5 with TRBJ2-1, and TRBD1 matches 7 of the central bases. This receptor was identified in a man aged 45-60 years with active or convalescent COVID-19. The DNA sequence reads TGTGCCAGCAACAACAGGGGCAGGGACAATGAGCAGTTCTTC. It is translated as CASNNRGRDNEQFF.